This T cell receptor beta chain was captured in a study of regulatory dendritic cells for organ transplantation. Study-level points and caveats: Mature dendritic cells appeared to drive more memory CD8+ clonal expansion than regulatory ones. The most alloreactive TCR clonotypes were found in resting memory CD8+ cells. Naive CD4+ and CD8+ repertoires were highly diverse; memory CD8+ was most oligoclonal.

Concerning this clone: Its target is unknown.

Sequencing used immunoSEQ multiplex PCR; TCRdb keeps in-frame clones, though not all of them. The sample includes under 45,000 clones, 85% to 90% of them seen just once. The clonotype originates from a human donor in good health. Sequencing used naive CD4+ T cells from blood. The sample's subset: CD45RA+ naive T cells.

CDR3 residues: CASSYPSGSNYEQYF. CDR3 in DNA: TGTGCCAGCAGTTACCCTAGCGGGAGTAACTACGAGCAGTACTTC. The V and J genes are TRBV6-5 and TRBJ2-7, with 10 bases aligning to TRBD2. CDR1 is MNHEY and CDR2 is SVGAGI in the germline V gene. J lost 3 bases, V lost 2 bases, and 4 bases had no gene match. The CDR3 loop spans 15 amino acids.